This entry is about one TCR beta chain. This sample is drawn from a study of neurological immune-mediated disorders. Time point meaning: technical triplicate 2. The CDR3 spans 14 residues. Germline V gene lookup returns CDR1 MDHEN and CDR2 SYDVKM. The V and J ends lost 6 bases and 5 bases respectively, with 17 bases between them. A single run covered 15-18 subjects with over 160 million TCR-beta sequences. One entry per CDR3 protein, called by TCRdb with MiXCR from the 5' RACE reads. The repertoire holds under 65,000 distinct CDR3 sequences, with around 24% as singletons. The specimen sequenced was PBMCs. This TCR was sampled from a man between 60 and 75 years old with HTLV-1-associated myelopathy (HAM/TSP). The gene calls are TRBV28 and TRBJ2-7; D unresolved. The CDR3 loop reads CASSSGTPPHEQYF. In DNA form, the CDR3 reads TGTGCCAGCAGCTCAGGTACCCCCCCCCACGAGCAGTACTTC.